This T cell receptor beta chain was recorded in a study of cytomegalovirus exposure and HLA in healthy donors. Germline CDR1 ENHRY, CDR2 SYGVKD. V lost 0 bases and J lost 0, with 14 bases in between. This CDR3 region has 17 residues. Amplification used 60 Vbeta primers and 13 Jbeta primers. Method: immunoSEQ multiplex PCR; TCRdb's copy keeps in-frame clones and lacks some. The sample totals approximately 110,000 clones. This clonotype was obtained from a man aged 18 to 29 in good health and CMV-seronegative. The genes are TRBV10-3 and TRBJ1-2; no definite D call. Input material: PBMCs. The chain's CDR3 is CAISESSASVANYGYTF. For the CDR3, the DNA is TGTGCCATCAGTGAGTCGAGCGCATCAGTAGCTAACTATGGCTACACCTTC.